A single sample is the source of the 19 T cell receptor beta chains below, sequenced in a study of blood T cell repertoires in COVID-19. Sequenced by immunoSEQ multiplex PCR; TCRdb stores in-frame clones only, minus some. This table holds 230,000 or so clones, 65% to 85% found once. Material for sequencing was peripheral blood. The receptors come from a man in his forties or fifties with active or convalescent COVID-19.

The V gene is TRBV6-6, the J gene TRBJ1-1; TRBD1 matches 9 bases. Trimming cost V 6 bases and J 1 base; bases outside gene matches: 9. This CDR3 contains 16 residues. Germline loops: CDR1 MNHNY, CDR2 SVGAGI (reference sequence). CDR3 amino acids: CASSPGQGVGNTEAFF. CDR3 DNA sequence: TGTGCCAGCAGCCCGGGACAGGGTGTAGGGAACACTGAAGCTTTCTTT.

This rearrangement joins TRBV5-8 to TRBJ2-7; tentatively, D is TRBD2 (5 bases). Between the trimmed V and J ends, which lost 5 bases and 5 bases, there was a span of 11 bases. The CDR3 runs to 12 residues. Per germline, CDR1 SGHTS and CDR2 YDEGEE. The CDR3 spells CASSRLRDEQYF. The DNA for the CDR3 is TGTGCCAGCAGTCGCCTGAGGGACGAGCAGTACTTC.

The chain links TRBV28 to TRBJ2-4, with a possible D match to TRBD2 (5 bases). Trimming shortened V by 7 bases and J by 0 bases, and 10 bases separated the two germline ends. This CDR3 contains 14 residues. CDR1 and CDR2 from the germline V gene are MDHEN and SYDVKM. CDR3 loop: CASTERIAKNIQYF. CDR3 DNA: TGTGCCAGCACCGAGCGGATAGCCAAAAACATTCAGTACTTC.

J is TRBJ2-1 and V is TRBV14; 12 bases are shared with TRBD1. Unmatched junction bases numbered 11, after V lost 6 bases and J lost 2 bases. CDR3 length equals 18 residues. Germline loops: CDR1 SGHDN, CDR2 FVKESK. CDR3 nucleotide sequence: TGTGCCAGCAGGGGGACAGGGGGCGCGAAAGGGCCCTACAATGAGCAGTTCTTC. As protein: CASRGTGGAKGPYNEQFF.

The chain has TRBV21-1 and TRBJ2-7; TRBD1, as called in the table, went unchecked against the DNA. TRBV21-1 counts as a pseudogene. This CDR3 contains 17 residues. CDR3 bases: TGTGCCAGCAGCACCGGACAGGGGGCCCTCATGACCTACGAGCAGTACTTC. This codes for CASSTGQGALMTYEQYF.

This chain connects TRBV30 to TRBJ1-1, with 7 bases lining up with TRBD1. V lost 8 bases to trimming and J lost 4 bases; unmatched junction nucleotides: 7. The CDR3 has 12 amino acids. Germline CDR1 is GTSNPN and CDR2 is SVGIG (reference sequence). CDR3 bases: TGTGCCGCCCAGACAGGGATCACTGAAGCTTTCTTT. This codes for CAAQTGITEAFF.

The chain links TRBV5-1 to TRBJ2-1, with 12 bases matching TRBD1. V lost 4 bases, J lost 5 bases, and 4 bases stayed unmatched. The CDR3 runs 15 residues. Germline values: CDR1 SGHRS, CDR2 YFSETQ. CDR3 in DNA: TGCGCCAGCAGCCCCGGGACAGGGGGCCACAATGAGCAGTTCTTC. Its translation: CASSPGTGGHNEQFF.

Points on this clone: Other DNA sequences in this sample translate to the same CDR3. The rearrangement links TRBV5-5 to TRBJ2-7; 9 bases agree with TRBD1. From germline, CDR1 is SGHKS and CDR2 YYEKEE (reference sequence). This CDR3 comprises 13 residues. The V gene end was trimmed by 3 bases and the J gene end by 3 bases; junction bases not matched to a gene: 1. Here the CDR3 reads CASSSGQGYEQYF. CDR3 nucleotide sequence: TGTGCCAGCAGCTCGGGACAGGGCTACGAGCAGTACTTC.

The V call is TRBV7-2, the J call TRBJ1-5, with D uncertain. Trimming took off 3 bases at V and 2 bases at J, with 5 bases between the two ends. CDR1 SGHTA and CDR2 FQGNSA come from the germline V gene. The CDR3 runs 13 residues. The CDR3 spells CASSFTGNQPQHF. CDR3 nucleotides: TGTGCCAGCAGCTTTACAGGCAATCAGCCCCAGCATTTT.

The J gene is TRBJ1-1, the V gene TRBV7-2; no definite D call. The CDR3 is 13 residues long. From germline, CDR1 is SGHTA and CDR2 FQGNSA. V lost 3 bases and J lost 3, with 8 bases in between. The DNA for the CDR3 is TGTGCCAGCAGCTTCTACCGGGACACTGAAGCTTTCTTT. It codes for CASSFYRDTEAFF.

The genes are TRBV6-2 or TRBV6-3 and TRBJ1-5; D unresolved. Trimming left V 0 bases short and J 0 bases short, with 6 bases between. Germline V lookup: CDR1 MNHEY, CDR2 SVGEGT. The CDR3 runs to 15 residues. In DNA form, the CDR3 reads TGTGCCAGCAGTTACTCGCCGGGTAGCAATCAGCCCCAGCATTTT. Translation gives CASSYSPGSNQPQHF.

V usage is TRBV6-6 and J usage is TRBJ2-1, with D possibly being TRBD2 (6 bases). Looked up from germline, CDR1 is MNHNY and CDR2 is SVGAGI (reference sequence). The CDR3 covers 12 residues. Trimming removed 6 bases at V and 3 bases at J, with 6 bases between. The CDR3 sequence: CASSGGYNEQFF. The CDR3 bases are TGTGCCAGCAGCGGGGGCTACAATGAGCAGTTCTTC.

The chain combines TRBV27 with TRBJ1-5; 8 bases are shared with TRBD1. The germline CDR1 and CDR2 sequences are MNHEY and SMNVEV (reference sequence). The CDR3 totals 15 residues. V dropped 4 bases and J dropped 7; count of bases not matched to a gene: 9. CDR3 bases: TGTGCCAGCAGTTCCTGGGACAGGTCCGGCCAGCCCCAGCATTTT. Residues: CASSSWDRSGQPQHF.

This chain joins TRBV7-3 and TRBJ2-3; D perhaps matches TRBD1 (6 bases). CDR3 size: 14 residues. In germline, CDR1 is SGHTA, CDR2 FQGTGA. V was shortened by 2 bases and J by 0 bases, with 6 bases between the two germline ends. The DNA of the CDR3 is TGTGCCAGCAGCTTAGACAGGAGCACAGATACGCAGTATTTT. Encoded protein: CASSLDRSTDTQYF.

The chain couples TRBV20-1 to TRBJ1-2; 10 positions agree with TRBD1. V gave up 3 bases and J gave up 8 bases; unmatched junction bases: 9. CDR3 length: 14 residues. Germline loops: CDR1 DFQATT, CDR2 SNEGSKA (reference sequence). The CDR3 sequence is CSASLVTGGQGYTF. In nucleotides, the CDR3 is TGCAGTGCTAGTCTGGTGACAGGGGGCCAGGGCTACACCTTC.

This chain uses TRBV6-2 or TRBV6-3 with TRBJ2-7; 7 positions agree with TRBD2. The CDR3 extends over 13 amino acids. J gave up 6 bases and V 2 bases, and 4 bases lay outside the gene matches. In germline, CDR1 is MNHEY, CDR2 SVGEGT. This CDR3 is CASSYGVAGEQYF. CDR3 bases: TGTGCCAGCAGTTACGGGGTAGCGGGCGAGCAGTACTTC.

This sequence joins TRBV9 and TRBJ2-7; 9 bases fit TRBD1. CDR3 length: 14 residues. Germline CDR1 SGDLS, CDR2 YYNGEE. V trimming: 3 bases; J trimming: 2 bases; junction bases outside the gene matches: 3. The CDR3, as DNA: TGTGCCAGCAGCGCCGGGACAGGGACCTACGAGCAGTACTTC. Translating it yields CASSAGTGTYEQYF.

In this sample, this clone turned up a few times. This chain joins TRBV27 and TRBJ1-1, with a tentative D call TRBD1 (5 bases). CDR3 length: 13 amino acids. The V end was cut by 2 bases, the J end by 2 bases, with 6 bases between. Germline lookup yields CDR1 MNHEY and CDR2 SMNVEV (reference sequence). The CDR3 region is CASSLQGNTEAFF. The CDR3 nucleotides are TGTGCCAGCAGTTTACAGGGTAACACTGAAGCTTTCTTT.

The J gene is TRBJ2-2, the V gene TRBV19; TRBD2 matches 7 bases. The J segment lost 4 bases and the V segment lost 5 bases, leaving 4 bases of the junction unmatched. Germline V lookup: CDR1 LNHDA, CDR2 SQIVND (reference sequence). The CDR3 is made up of 14 amino acids. CDR3 in DNA: TGTGCCAGTAGTTCGGGGGGAGGCACCGGGGAGCTGTTTTTT. Translated, it gives CASSSGGGTGELFF.